This T cell receptor (beta chain) was retrieved from a study of T cells in localized non-small cell lung cancer. The CDR3 spans 13 residues. Germline CDR1 is MDHEN and CDR2 is SYDVKM. J was trimmed by 5 bases and V by 7 bases; bases with no gene match: 6. Findings and caveats of the study: A single tumor region was sequenced, leaving heterogeneity possible. Uninvolved adjacent lung showed the highest T cell clonality, exceeding tumor. For the top 100 tumor clones, a median around 61 also appeared in adjacent lung. Overall survival was longer when the density of T cells in the blood was higher.

This clone was counted once. The antigen is undetermined. Here immunoSEQ multiplex PCR was the method, and the copy in TCRdb shows in-frame clones only, minus some. The sample carries approximately 54,000 clones, around 86% recorded once. J is TRBJ1-2 and V is TRBV28, with 8 bases lining up with TRBD1. The receptor's source is a woman between 35 and 75 years old with stage I lung adenocarcinoma. The starting material was peripheral blood, obtained before any cancer treatment. Here the CDR3 reads CASKDRVGYGYTF. The CDR3 coding sequence is TGTGCCAGCAAGGACAGGGTGGGGTATGGCTACACCTTC.